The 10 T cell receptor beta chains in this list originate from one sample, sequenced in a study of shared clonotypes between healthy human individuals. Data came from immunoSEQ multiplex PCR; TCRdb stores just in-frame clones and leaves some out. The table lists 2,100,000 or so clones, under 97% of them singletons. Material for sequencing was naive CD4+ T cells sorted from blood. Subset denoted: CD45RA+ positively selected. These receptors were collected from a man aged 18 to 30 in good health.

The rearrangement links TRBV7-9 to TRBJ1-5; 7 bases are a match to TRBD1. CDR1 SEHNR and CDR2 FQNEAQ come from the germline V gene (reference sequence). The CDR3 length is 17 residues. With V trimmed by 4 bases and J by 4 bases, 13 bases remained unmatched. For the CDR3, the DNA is TGTGCCAGCAGCTCGACCGACGAGGGGGCTTGGAATCAGCCCCAGCATTTT. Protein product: CASSSTDEGAWNQPQHF.

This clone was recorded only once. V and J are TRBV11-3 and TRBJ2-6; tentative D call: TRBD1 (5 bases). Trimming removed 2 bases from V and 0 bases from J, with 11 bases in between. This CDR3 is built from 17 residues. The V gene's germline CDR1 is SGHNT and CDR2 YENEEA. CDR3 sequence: CASSLSLQASGANVLTF. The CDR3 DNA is TGTGCCAGCAGCTTAAGTCTACAGGCCTCTGGGGCCAACGTCCTGACTTTC.

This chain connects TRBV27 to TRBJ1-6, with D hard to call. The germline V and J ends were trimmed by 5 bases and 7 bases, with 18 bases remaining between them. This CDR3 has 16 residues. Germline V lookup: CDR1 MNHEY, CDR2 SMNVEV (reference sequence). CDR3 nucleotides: TGTGCCAGCAGTCTAGGCCCCACCTACGACAATTCACCCCTCCACTTT. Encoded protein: CASSLGPTYDNSPLHF.

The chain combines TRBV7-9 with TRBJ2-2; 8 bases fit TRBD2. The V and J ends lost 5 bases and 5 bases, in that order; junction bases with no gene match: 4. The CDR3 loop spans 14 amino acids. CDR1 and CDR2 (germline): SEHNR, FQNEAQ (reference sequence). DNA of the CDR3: TGTGCCAGCAGCCGTAGCGGGGAGACCGGGGAGCTGTTTTTT. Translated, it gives CASSRSGETGELFF.

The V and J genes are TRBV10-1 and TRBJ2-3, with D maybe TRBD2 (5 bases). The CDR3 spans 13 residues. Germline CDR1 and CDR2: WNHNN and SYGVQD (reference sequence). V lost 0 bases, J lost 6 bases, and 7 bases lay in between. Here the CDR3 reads CASSESPGDTQYF. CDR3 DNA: TGCGCCAGCAGTGAGTCCCCGGGGGATACGCAGTATTTT.

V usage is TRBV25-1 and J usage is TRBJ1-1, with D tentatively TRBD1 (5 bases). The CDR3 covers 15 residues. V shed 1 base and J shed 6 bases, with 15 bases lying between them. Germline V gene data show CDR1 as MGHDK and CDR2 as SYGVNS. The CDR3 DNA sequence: TGTGCCAGCAGTGAATGGCAGGGAAGTGGCGCTGAAGCTTTCTTT. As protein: CASSEWQGSGAEAFF. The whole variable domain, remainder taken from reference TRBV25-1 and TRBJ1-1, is EADIYQTPRYLVIGTGKKITLECSQTMGHDKMYWYQQDPGMELHLIHYSYGVNSTEKGDLSSESTVSRIRTEHFPLTLESARPSHTSQYLCASSEWQGSGAEAFFGQGTRLTVV.

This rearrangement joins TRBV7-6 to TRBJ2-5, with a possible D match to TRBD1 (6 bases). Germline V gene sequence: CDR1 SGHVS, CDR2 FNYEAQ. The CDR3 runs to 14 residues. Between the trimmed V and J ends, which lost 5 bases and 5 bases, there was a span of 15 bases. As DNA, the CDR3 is TGTGCCAGCAGCCATATACAGGGCCGGGAGACCCAGTACTTC. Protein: CASSHIQGRETQYF.

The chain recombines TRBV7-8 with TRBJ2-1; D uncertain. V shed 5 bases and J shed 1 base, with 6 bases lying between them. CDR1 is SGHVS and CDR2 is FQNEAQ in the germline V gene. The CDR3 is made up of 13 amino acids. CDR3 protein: CASSPRSYNEQFF. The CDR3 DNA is TGTGCCAGCAGCCCTCGTTCCTACAATGAGCAGTTCTTC.

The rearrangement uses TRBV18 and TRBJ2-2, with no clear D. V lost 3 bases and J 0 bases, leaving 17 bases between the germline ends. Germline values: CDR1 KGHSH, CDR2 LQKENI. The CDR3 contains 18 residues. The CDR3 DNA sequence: TGTGCCAGCTCACCCCTATCGAACCTATTGACGAACACCGGGGAGCTGTTTTTT. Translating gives CASSPLSNLLTNTGELFF.

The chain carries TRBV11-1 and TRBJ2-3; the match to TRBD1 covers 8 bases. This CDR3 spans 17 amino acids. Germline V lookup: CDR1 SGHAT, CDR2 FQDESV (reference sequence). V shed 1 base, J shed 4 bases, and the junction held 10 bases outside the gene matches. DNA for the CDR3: TGTGCCAGCAGCTTAGACTCCAGGGGGCGCGAGGCAGATACGCAGTATTTT. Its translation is CASSLDSRGREADTQYF. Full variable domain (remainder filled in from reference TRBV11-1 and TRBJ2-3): EAEVAQSPRYKITEKSQAVAFWCDPISGHATLYWYRQILGQGPELLVQFQDESVVDDSQLPKDRFSAERLKGVDSTLKIQPAELGDSAMYLCASSLDSRGREADTQYFGPGTRLTVL.